Presented here are 20 T cell receptor beta chains from one specimen sequenced in a study of T-cell reconstitution after alpha-beta-depleted transplantation in children. The TCRbeta library incorporated unique molecular identifiers. MiXCR was run by TCRdb on the PCR reads, yielding one entry per CDR3 protein. The repertoire holds approximately 230,000 distinct CDR3 sequences, with roughly 25% as singletons. Material: PBMCs, mostly from graft donor cells, obtained 360 days after TCRalphabeta/CD19-depleted stem cell transplant. The receptors were sampled from a female patient aged 2-15 years who had a stem cell transplant for congenital amegakaryocytic thrombocytopenia, so the T cells may come from the graft donor.

This clonotype was seen only a few times. The DNA of the CDR3 is TGTGCCAGCAGCTCCCTGTATACACCTAGCGGGGCGAACACCGGGGAGCTGTTTTTT. It is translated as CASSSLYTPSGANTGELFF. The chain combines TRBV7-7 with TRBJ2-2; 9 bases line up with TRBD2. The CDR3 has 19 residues. Trimming removed 4 bases from V and 0 bases from J; junction bases left unmatched: 12. Germline loops: CDR1 SSHAT, CDR2 FNYEAQ (reference sequence).

In this sample, this clonotype turned up a few times. The V and J genes are TRBV2 and TRBJ2-7, with D unclear. This CDR3 has 10 residues. The germline V gene encodes CDR1 SNHLY and CDR2 FYNNEI. V lost 2 bases and J 7 bases, leaving 3 bases between the germline ends. CDR3 protein: CASSEWEQYF. In DNA, the CDR3 is TGTGCCAGCAGTGAATGGGAGCAGTACTTC.

This clonotype appeared a single time. A much larger clone lies a single base off, so this may be a read error. This chain's CDR3 is CASSPEHLNTEAFF. As DNA, the CDR3 is TGTGCCAGCTCACCAGAACATTTGAACACTGAAGCTTTCTTT. The V and J genes are TRBV18 and TRBJ1-1; D remains ambiguous. Germline CDR1 reads KGHSH; CDR2 reads LQKENI. The CDR3 sequence is 14 residues long. Trimming removed 2 bases at V and 0 bases at J, with 7 bases between.

This clonotype showed up many times. The CDR3 region is CATRTGVGTGELFF. DNA of the CDR3: TGTGCCACACGGACAGGGGTGGGCACCGGGGAGCTGTTTTTT. The chain joins TRBV12-3 or TRBV12-4 to TRBJ2-2, with 9 bases fitting TRBD1. V shed 10 bases, J shed 4 bases, and the junction held 7 bases outside the gene matches. The CDR3 spans 14 residues.

The CDR3 is CASTTPGLVRSYEQYF. CDR3 DNA sequence: TGTGCCAGCACCACCCCAGGACTGGTTCGCTCCTACGAGCAGTACTTC. The chain uses TRBV6-1 and TRBJ2-7; weak D call: TRBD2 (5 bases). The CDR3 spans 16 residues. Germline V lookup: CDR1 MNHNS, CDR2 SASEGT. Trimming stripped 7 bases from V and 0 bases from J, with 19 bases between.

J is TRBJ1-4 and V is TRBV6-5; 7 nucleotides agree with TRBD1. V dropped 0 bases and J dropped 5; count of bases not matched to a gene: 3. Germline CDR1 reads MNHEY; CDR2 reads SVGAGI. The CDR3 has 15 residues. CDR3: CASSYSNRGNEKLFF. The CDR3 coding sequence is TGTGCCAGCAGTTACTCGAACAGGGGAAATGAAAAACTGTTTTTT.

This clonotype was observed a handful of times. The chain is built from TRBV12-3 or TRBV12-4 and TRBJ2-2; D is unclear. V lost 2 bases and J lost 0, with 7 bases in between. The CDR3 has 15 residues. The CDR3 sequence: CASSLTASNTGELFF. CDR3 DNA sequence: TGTGCCAGCAGTTTAACGGCCTCGAACACCGGGGAGCTGTTTTTT.

This clonotype was counted at least ten times. The chain combines TRBV12-3 or TRBV12-4 with TRBJ2-3; no reliable D call. The CDR3 covers 13 residues. V dropped 2 bases and J dropped 6 bases, with 9 bases sitting between them. The CDR3 nucleotides read TGTGCCAGCAGTTTACGGTCCCTGGATACGCAGTATTTT. Protein product: CASSLRSLDTQYF.

As regards this clonotype: Germline is not matched at one junction end, which may reflect a read error. This chain uses TRBV7-8 with TRBJ1-4, with 7 positions matching TRBD1. Germline CDR1 is SGHVS and CDR2 is FQNEAQ. This CDR3 has 15 residues. CDR3 nucleotides: TGTGCCAGCAGCGAGGACAGGTTACTAAATGAAAAAATGTTTTTT. This sequence encodes CASSEDRLLNEKMFF.

About this clonotype itself: This may arise from a read error, as a much more abundant clone is one base away. CDR3 DNA sequence: TGCAGCGTTGTTCGAACTAGCGGGTACAATGAGCAGTTATTC. Its translation: CSVVRTSGYNEQLF. The chain links TRBV29-1 to TRBJ2-1; 9 bases map to TRBD2. The CDR3 contains 14 residues. Germline V gives CDR1 SQVTM, CDR2 ANQGSEA.

This chain connects TRBV12-3 or TRBV12-4 to TRBJ1-4; maybe TRBD1 (5 bases). V was trimmed by 5 bases and J by 5 bases, leaving 15 bases between them. The CDR3 covers 15 residues. CDR3 bases: TGTGCCAGCAGTGATGTAGGGAGGGGAAATGAAAAACTGTTTTTT. Protein sequence: CASSDVGRGNEKLFF.

There are a few counts of this clonotype. The rearrangement uses TRBV5-1 and TRBJ1-1; D gene ambiguous. Trimming took 0 bases from V and 6 from J, leaving 15 bases between them. This CDR3 is built from 15 residues. Germline lookup yields CDR1 SGHRS and CDR2 YFSETQ. The CDR3 sequence: CASSLVAELSPEAFF. CDR3 bases: TGCGCCAGCAGCTTGGTAGCGGAACTTTCCCCTGAAGCTTTCTTT.

V is TRBV12-3 or TRBV12-4 and J is TRBJ1-5; TRBD1 aligns across 8 bases. The CDR3 length is 14 residues. V was clipped by 9 bases and J by 2 bases; unmatched bases: 6. The CDR3 sequence is CASSPTGGNQPQHF. The CDR3, as DNA: TGTGCCAGTAGTCCGACAGGGGGCAATCAGCCCCAGCATTTT.

This clonotype was detected a few times. The CDR3 loop reads CASSFLGTIYEQYF. Written as DNA, the CDR3 is TGTGCCAGCAGTTTTCTAGGGACAATCTACGAGCAGTACTTC. The chain is built from TRBV28 and TRBJ2-7, with D possibly matching TRBD1 (6 bases). V gave up 3 bases and J gave up 3 bases, with 12 bases separating them. Germline V gives CDR1 MDHEN, CDR2 SYDVKM. This CDR3 comprises 14 residues.

There are a few counts of this clonotype. The chain joins TRBV7-2 to TRBJ2-5; 7 nucleotides match TRBD1. V trimming: 1 base; J trimming: 9 bases; junction bases outside the gene matches: 11. CDR1 is SGHTA, CDR2 FQGNSA, per germline. The CDR3 extends over 15 amino acids. CDR3 nucleotide sequence: TGTGCCAGCAGCTTAGGGGGACAGCCGATTAAGGCCCAGTACTTC. Translation: CASSLGGQPIKAQYF.

The chain employs TRBV5-1 and TRBJ2-2; 7 nucleotides line up with TRBD1. CDR3 length: 15 amino acids. Germline V gene data show CDR1 as SGHRS and CDR2 as YFSETQ. The V gene end was trimmed by 0 bases and the J gene end by 6 bases; junction bases not matched to a gene: 5. The CDR3 loop is CASSLADRVAGELFF. In nucleotides, the CDR3 is TGCGCCAGCAGCTTGGCCGACAGGGTCGCCGGGGAGCTGTTTTTT.

This clonotype was counted only a few times. This chain joins TRBV2 and TRBJ2-7; 7 positions agree with TRBD2. The CDR3 runs to 15 residues. Germline V gives CDR1 SNHLY, CDR2 FYNNEI. The junction had 7 bases not matched to a gene; V was cut back by 2 bases and J by 3 bases. The CDR3: CASSEWLAEIYEQYF. Here the CDR3 DNA reads TGTGCCAGCAGTGAATGGCTAGCGGAAATCTACGAGCAGTACTTC.

The genes are TRBV20-1 and TRBJ2-5; 11 nucleotides agree with TRBD1. Trimming removed 6 bases from V and 1 base from J; junction bases left unmatched: 7. The CDR3 sequence is 15 residues long. Looked up from germline, CDR1 is DFQATT and CDR2 is SNEGSKA (reference sequence). The CDR3 nucleotides are TGCAGTGCGACGGGACAGGGGGTCCCCCAAGAGACCCAGTACTTC. This translates into CSATGQGVPQETQYF.

This rearrangement joins TRBV6-2 or TRBV6-3 to TRBJ2-1, with D uncertain. The CDR3 runs 13 residues. Trimming took off 0 bases at V and 2 bases at J, with 2 bases between the two ends. CDR1 is MNHEY, CDR2 SVGEGT, per germline. The CDR3 protein is CASSYSPYNEQFF. CDR3 DNA sequence: TGTGCCAGCAGTTACTCTCCCTACAATGAGCAGTTCTTC.

V and J are TRBV9 and TRBJ1-2; TRBD1 matches at 8 bases. CDR3 length: 15 amino acids. The trim removed 0 bases at V and 4 bases at J, leaving 5 bases unmatched. The germline V gene encodes CDR1 SGDLS and CDR2 YYNGEE. The DNA of the CDR3 is TGTGCCAGCAGCGTAGGCTTAGGGACAGGCTATGGCTACACCTTC. This encodes CASSVGLGTGYGYTF.